The 31 T cell receptor beta chains below were found in one sample sequenced in a study of T cell repertoires in cytomegalovirus infection. TCRdb independently ran MiXCR on the reads; one entry per CDR3 protein. The data contain about 740,000 distinct CDR3 sequences, approximately 34% of them singletons. Sequencing input: PBMCs. These receptor sequences come from a human donor in good health (CMV status not recorded). Some clones in this sample may be carry-over from other donors' samples.

There are many counts of this clonotype. The rearrangement links TRBV7-2 to TRBJ2-1; 14 bases map to TRBD2. The CDR3 has 16 residues. Germline V gives CDR1 SGHTA, CDR2 FQGNSA. The trim removed 5 bases at V and 4 bases at J, leaving 4 bases unmatched. CDR3 nucleotide sequence: TGTGCCAGCAGCAGACTAGCGGGGGGGATATACAATGAGCAGTTCTTC. Encoded protein: CASSRLAGGIYNEQFF.

The rearrangement links TRBV27 to TRBJ2-7, with D maybe TRBD2 (5 bases). The ends were cut back, 7 bases at V and 0 bases at J, with 10 bases in the middle. Germline V gene sequence: CDR1 MNHEY, CDR2 SMNVEV (reference sequence). The CDR3 totals 13 residues. The CDR3 DNA follows: TGTGCCAGCATCTCGGGGAGCTCCTACGAGCAGTACTTC. The encoded protein is CASISGSSYEQYF.

The chain uses TRBV9 and TRBJ2-3; D gene ambiguous. The CDR3 is 14 amino acids. From germline, CDR1 is SGDLS and CDR2 YYNGEE. The V gene lost 2 bases and the J gene lost 1 base, with 8 bases spanning the gap. CDR3: CASSVSARTDTQYF. The CDR3 DNA is TGTGCCAGCAGCGTTTCCGCCCGCACAGATACGCAGTATTTT.

This chain joins TRBV4-2 and TRBJ2-3, with 8 nucleotides matching TRBD2. Germline CDR1 and CDR2: LGHNA and YNFKEQ. Losses at the gene ends were 6 bases for V and 2 bases for J; bases not matched to a gene: 7. The CDR3 totals 15 residues. The CDR3 protein is CASSLLAEYTDTQYF. DNA for the CDR3: TGTGCCAGCAGTCTACTAGCGGAATACACAGATACGCAGTATTTT.

The chain combines TRBV29-1 with TRBJ2-6; 8 nucleotides align to TRBD1. The germline CDR1 and CDR2 sequences are SQVTM and ANQGSEA. The CDR3 contains 17 residues. Losses at the gene ends were 7 bases for V and 1 base for J; bases not matched to a gene: 12. CDR3 loop: CSALPGQGNSGANVLTF. The CDR3, as DNA: TGCAGCGCCTTACCTGGACAGGGAAATTCTGGGGCCAACGTCCTGACTTTC.

Regarding this clonotype: This may be a read error, as it is one base from a much larger clone. V is TRBV28 and J is TRBJ2-2, with 14 bases identical to TRBD2. The V gene's germline CDR1 is MDHEN and CDR2 SYDVKM. CDR3 length equals 19 residues. The CDR3 sequence: CASTLPGTSGSSNTGALFF. The CDR3 region has the DNA TGTGCCAGCACTTTACCCGGGACTAGCGGGAGTTCGAACACCGGGGCGCTGTTTTTT.

The chain couples TRBV12-3 or TRBV12-4 to TRBJ1-2; 7 nucleotides line up with TRBD1. The V segment lost 6 bases and the J segment 7 bases; nucleotides outside the gene matches: 5. The CDR3 sequence is 12 residues long. Here the CDR3 reads CASSDRVSGYTF. In nucleotides, the CDR3 is TGTGCCAGCAGCGACAGGGTTAGTGGCTACACCTTC.

The rearrangement links TRBV30 to TRBJ2-2, with a tentative D call TRBD1 (6 bases). The germline V gene encodes CDR1 GTSNPN and CDR2 SVGIG (reference sequence). The CDR3 has 13 residues. V was pared by 7 bases and J by 5 bases, with 14 bases between. The CDR3 DNA reads as TGTGCCTTTTCCGGGACACTAACCGGGGAGCTGTTTTTT. It is translated as CAFSGTLTGELFF.

This clonotype was seen ten or more times. CDR3 region: CASSFFGGNSYEQYF. In nucleotides, the CDR3 is TGTGCCAGCAGCTTTTTTGGGGGGAACTCCTACGAGCAGTACTTC. The rearrangement joins TRBV7-2 to TRBJ2-7; weak D call: TRBD2 (6 bases). Germline-derived CDR1 and CDR2 are SGHTA and FQGNSA. With 3 bases removed from V and 0 bases from J, the gap between germline ends came to 12 bases. The CDR3 length is 15 residues.

The gene calls are TRBV12-3 or TRBV12-4 and TRBJ2-5; TRBD2 matches at 9 bases. CDR3 length: 16 residues. V trimming: 5 bases; J trimming: 3 bases; junction bases outside the gene matches: 10. Written as DNA, the CDR3 is TGTGCCAGCAGTGCTCAAGGGACTAGCCTTAAAGAGACCCAGTACTTC. Translated: CASSAQGTSLKETQYF.

The chain uses TRBV12-3 or TRBV12-4 and TRBJ1-1, with TRBD1 as a possible D gene (5 bases). The CDR3 is made up of 14 amino acids. The ends were cut back, 7 bases at V and 4 bases at J, with 16 bases in the middle. CDR3 bases: TGTGCCAGCATTGGGAGCGGTGGGGGCACTGAAGCTTTCTTT. It specifies CASIGSGGGTEAFF.

This rearrangement joins TRBV7-9 to TRBJ1-6; D may be TRBD1 (5 bases). The CDR3 covers 17 residues. V lost 7 bases to trimming and J lost 12 bases, with 28 bases between them. The germline V gene has CDR1 SEHNR and CDR2 FQNEAQ (reference sequence). The CDR3 nucleotides read TGTGCCAGCAAGGGACCGGGATTCCCTCGCCCTAGGGTACCCCTCCACTTT. It is translated as CASKGPGFPRPRVPLHF.

This clonotype has just a few counts. The rearrangement uses TRBV6-1 and TRBJ1-5; no clear D. V gave up 0 bases and J gave up 2 bases, with 11 bases separating them. This CDR3 contains 16 residues. Germline CDR1 MNHNS, CDR2 SASEGT. The CDR3 here is CASSEAIGSGNQPQHF. Written as DNA, the CDR3 is TGTGCCAGCAGTGAAGCGATAGGGTCTGGCAATCAGCCCCAGCATTTT.

The chain joins TRBV7-2 to TRBJ1-1; TRBD1 agrees at 7 bases. This CDR3 is 14 amino acids long. The germline gives CDR1 SGHTA, CDR2 FQGNSA. V lost 1 base and J lost 11; bases outside the gene matches: 10. The CDR3 sequence: CASSLGDSVKAAFF. CDR3 coding DNA: TGTGCCAGCAGCTTAGGGGACAGCGTAAAAGCTGCTTTCTTT.

This clonotype was seen many times. V usage is TRBV4-1 and J usage is TRBJ2-5; tentatively, D is TRBD2 (7 bases). Germline V gives CDR1 MGHRA, CDR2 YSYEKL. This CDR3 has 16 amino acids. V was cut by 1 base and J by 1 base, with 13 bases left in between. CDR3 bases: TGCGCCAGCAGCCAAGCGTGGGGGGGGGCCCAAGAGACCCAGTACTTC. Its protein product is CASSQAWGGAQETQYF.

The chain is built from TRBV12-3 or TRBV12-4 and TRBJ1-5, with D perhaps TRBD1 (6 bases). V lost 8 bases, J lost 0 bases, and 17 bases lay in between. This CDR3 contains 16 residues. CDR3 in amino acids: CASVLQGAYSNQPQHF. The CDR3 region has the DNA TGTGCCAGCGTCCTACAGGGCGCGTATAGCAATCAGCCCCAGCATTTT.

The chain links TRBV27 to TRBJ2-4; 7 bases fit TRBD1. The V segment lost 5 bases and the J segment 7 bases; nucleotides outside the gene matches: 11. CDR1 is MNHEY and CDR2 is SMNVEV in the germline V gene (reference sequence). The CDR3 totals 15 residues. The DNA for the CDR3 is TGTGCCAGCAGTCTCCGGGACAGCCTCATGAACATTCAGTACTTC. It is translated as CASSLRDSLMNIQYF.

This sequence joins TRBV7-6 and TRBJ2-1; D is perhaps TRBD2 (7 bases). The CDR3 is 17 residues long. The germline CDR1 and CDR2 sequences are SGHVS and FNYEAQ. The V end was cut by 5 bases, the J end by 0 bases, with 17 bases between. DNA for the CDR3: TGTGCCAGCAGCCCGCCGGGGGGACATAGCTCCTACAATGAGCAGTTCTTC. Its translation: CASSPPGGHSSYNEQFF.

The chain combines TRBV7-2 with TRBJ2-5, with TRBD2 matching over 10 bases. This CDR3 region has 17 residues. Germline-derived CDR1 and CDR2 are SGHTA and FQGNSA. V shed 0 bases, J shed 5 bases, and the junction held 9 bases outside the gene matches. The CDR3 reads CASSLALAGGSLETQYF. CDR3 nucleotides: TGTGCCAGCAGCTTAGCGTTAGCGGGGGGTTCTTTGGAGACCCAGTACTTC.

The V and J genes are TRBV18 and TRBJ2-7, with D tentatively TRBD2 (5 bases). Germline CDR1 reads KGHSH; CDR2 reads LQKENI. The CDR3 length is 13 residues. V was cut by 1 base and J by 4 bases, with 8 bases left in between. CDR3 DNA: TGTGCCAGCTCACCACTCTCGGGGTACGAGCAGTACTTC. Translation gives CASSPLSGYEQYF.

To note about this clonotype: Its ends do not fully match the called genes, so a read error is possible. V and J are TRBV10-3 and TRBJ2-2; 7 bases line up with TRBD2. The CDR3 extends over 14 amino acids. CDR1 is ENHRY and CDR2 is SYGVKD in the germline V gene. As DNA, the CDR3 is TGTGCCTTCAGTGATCGGGGGGAAATCGGGGAGCTGTTTTTT. Amino acids: CAFSDRGEIGELFF.

The sample holds a few counts of this clonotype. V usage is TRBV4-1 and J usage is TRBJ2-7, with D maybe TRBD1 (6 bases). V lost 4 bases and J 1 base, leaving 14 bases between the germline ends. Germline V gives CDR1 MGHRA, CDR2 YSYEKL. The CDR3 is 15 amino acids. The CDR3 region has the DNA TGCGCCAGCAGCCCCCTCCGGGACACTTCCTACGAGCAGTACTTC. Residues: CASSPLRDTSYEQYF.

The chain combines TRBV29-1 with TRBJ2-5, with D unclear. The CDR3 is 11 amino acids. With 4 bases removed from V and 5 bases from J, the gap between germline ends came to 8 bases. Germline V CDR1 and CDR2: SQVTM, ANQGSEA. The DNA of the CDR3 is TGCAGCGTTGGGTGGGCTGAGACCCAGTACTTC. Residues: CSVGWAETQYF.

This chain uses TRBV12-3 or TRBV12-4 with TRBJ1-6, with no clear D. Deletions cut 4 bases from V and 11 bases from J, with 9 bases between. The CDR3 is 12 residues long. The CDR3 DNA reads as TGTGCCAGCAGTTCAGGTAGTCCACCCCTCCACTTT. This translates into CASSSGSPPLHF.

This clonotype was counted a few times. J is TRBJ2-5 and V is TRBV12-3 or TRBV12-4, with 8 bases lining up with TRBD2. The CDR3 loop spans 15 amino acids. The V gene end was trimmed by 8 bases and the J gene end by 2 bases; junction bases not matched to a gene: 10. CDR3 DNA: TGTGCCAGCCGCCGGGGGGGCGGCACACAAGAGACCCAGTACTTC. It yields the protein CASRRGGGTQETQYF.

This clonotype appeared many times. This sequence joins TRBV6-1 and TRBJ2-5, with D tentatively TRBD1 (5 bases). This CDR3 is built from 14 residues. Germline assignment: CDR1 MNHNS and CDR2 SASEGT. Between the trimmed V and J ends, which lost 5 bases and 4 bases, there was a span of 14 bases. DNA of the CDR3: TGTGCCAGCAGTATGGACACTCCGGGAGAGACCCAGTACTTC. Protein: CASSMDTPGETQYF.

The V gene is TRBV15, the J gene TRBJ2-5, with D possibly TRBD1 on 5 matching bases. The CDR3 runs 19 residues. V lost 0 bases, J lost 7 bases, and 27 bases lay in between. Germline assignment: CDR1 LNHNV and CDR2 YYDKDF (reference sequence). The CDR3 sequence: CATSRDPLLSGAPEWTQYF. The CDR3 nucleotides read TGTGCCACCAGCAGAGATCCGTTGTTAAGTGGGGCCCCGGAGTGGACCCAGTACTTC.

V gene TRBV7-9 combines with J gene TRBJ2-5; 11 bases match TRBD2. This CDR3 is 15 amino acids long. The germline gives CDR1 SEHNR, CDR2 FQNEAQ (reference sequence). Trimming cost V 5 bases and J 7 bases; bases outside gene matches: 9. This CDR3 reads CASSMTSGTLWTQYF. CDR3 DNA: TGTGCCAGCAGCATGACTAGCGGGACATTGTGGACCCAGTACTTC.

In regard to this clonotype: A read error may produce the germline difference seen at one junction end. The CDR3 loop reads CASSPTGNTEAVF. The CDR3 nucleotides are TGTGCCAGCAGCCCGACAGGGAACACGGAAGCTGTATTT. The chain carries TRBV7-9 and TRBJ1-1; 7 nucleotides agree with TRBD1. CDR3 length equals 13 residues. CDR1 is SEHNR and CDR2 is FQNEAQ in the germline V gene (reference sequence).

The V and J genes are TRBV19 and TRBJ1-5; D is perhaps TRBD1 (5 bases). The CDR3 contains 13 residues. V gave up 3 bases and J gave up 5 bases, with 8 bases separating them. The germline gives CDR1 LNHDA, CDR2 SQIVND (reference sequence). CDR3 loop: CASSIVGDQPQHF. The CDR3, as DNA: TGTGCCAGTAGTATCGTGGGGGATCAGCCCCAGCATTTT.

The gene calls are TRBV4-1 and TRBJ2-5; D not resolved. The CDR3 totals 15 residues. CDR1 MGHRA and CDR2 YSYEKL come from the germline V gene. The V end lost 2 bases, the J end lost 5 bases, and 15 bases lay between the germline ends. The CDR3 region has the DNA TGCGCCAGCAGCCAATTTAGTGGTATTGGGGAGACCCAGTACTTC. Translated: CASSQFSGIGETQYF.